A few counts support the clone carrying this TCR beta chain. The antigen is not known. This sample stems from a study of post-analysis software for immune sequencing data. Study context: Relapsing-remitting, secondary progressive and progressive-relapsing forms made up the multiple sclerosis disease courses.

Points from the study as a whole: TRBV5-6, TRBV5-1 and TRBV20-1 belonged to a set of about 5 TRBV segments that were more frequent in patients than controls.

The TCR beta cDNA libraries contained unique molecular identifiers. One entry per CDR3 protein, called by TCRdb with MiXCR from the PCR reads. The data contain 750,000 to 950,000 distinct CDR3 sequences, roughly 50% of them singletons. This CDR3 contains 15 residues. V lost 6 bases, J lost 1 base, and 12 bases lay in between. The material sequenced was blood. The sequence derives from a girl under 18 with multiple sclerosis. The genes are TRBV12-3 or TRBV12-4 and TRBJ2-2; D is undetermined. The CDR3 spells CASSHTTRNTGELFF. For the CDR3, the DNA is TGTGCCAGCAGCCACACGACAAGGAACACCGGGGAGCTGTTTTTT.